Listed below are T cell receptor beta chains from one sample, sequenced in a study of cytomegalovirus exposure and HLA in healthy donors. The data were produced by immunoSEQ multiplex PCR, yet TCRdb's version contains in-frame clones alone and is incomplete. In the table there are more than 80,000 clones, 65% to 85% of which are singletons. The specimen was PBMCs. These receptors were obtained from a male donor in good health and CMV-seropositive. CDR3s include the opening cysteine and the closing phenylalanine or tryptophan. The order of the fields is D gene, V gene, J gene, clone size, CDR3 DNA, CDR3 protein. A D gene is named only where the DNA matches it firmly. Size is omitted from some rows. Given values are once, few, many or a class for expanded clones.

d_call: TRBD1
v_call: TRBV5-3
j_call: TRBJ1-1
clone_size: -
cdr3_nt: TGTGCCAGAAGCTGTTACCGGGACAGGGGTGAAGCTTTCTTT
cdr3_aa: CARSCYRDRGEAFF

d_call: -
v_call: TRBV4-1
j_call: TRBJ2-7
clone_size: -
cdr3_nt: TGCGCCAGTTCCCGGGACTCGAACTTCCCCGAGCAGTACTTC
cdr3_aa: CASSRDSNFPEQYF

d_call: TRBD1
v_call: TRBV27
j_call: TRBJ2-7
clone_size: many
cdr3_nt: TGTGCCAGCAGCCCGACAGGGAGCGAGCAGTACTTC
cdr3_aa: CASSPTGSEQYF

d_call: TRBD1
v_call: TRBV5-1
j_call: TRBJ1-2
clone_size: -
cdr3_nt: TGCGCCAGCAGCTTGGAAGGACAGGGGGGTTCTGGCTACACCTTC
cdr3_aa: CASSLEGQGGSGYTF

d_call: -
v_call: TRBV28
j_call: TRBJ1-1
clone_size: -
cdr3_nt: TGTGCCAGCACCTTCCGGGGGGGAAGGAGTGAAGCTTTCTTT
cdr3_aa: CASTFRGGRSEAFF

d_call: TRBD1
v_call: TRBV7-6
j_call: TRBJ2-7
clone_size: few
cdr3_nt: TGTGCCAGCAGCACCGGGACAGGGGGCTACGAGCAGTACTTC
cdr3_aa: CASSTGTGGYEQYF

d_call: TRBD1
v_call: TRBV7-2
j_call: TRBJ2-2
clone_size: -
cdr3_nt: TGTGCCAGCAGCCAGCGGGGACAGGGGGCCATAACGAACACCGGGGAGCTGTTTTTT
cdr3_aa: CASSQRGQGAITNTGELFF

d_call: -
v_call: TRBV30
j_call: TRBJ1-6
clone_size: -
cdr3_nt: TGTGCCTGCACAAGCAGGGGACCCCTCCACTTT
cdr3_aa: CACTSRGPLHF

d_call: -
v_call: TRBV7-8
j_call: TRBJ2-7
clone_size: -
cdr3_nt: TGTGCCAGCAGCTTAGGAGGGATTGGAACCTACGAGCAGTACTTC
cdr3_aa: CASSLGGIGTYEQYF

d_call: -
v_call: TRBV7-2
j_call: TRBJ2-2
clone_size: -
cdr3_nt: TGTGCCAGCAGCTTAGCGTTTGGGGAGGAGGGCACCGGGGAGCTGTTTTTT
cdr3_aa: CASSLAFGEEGTGELFF

d_call: -
v_call: TRBV6-5
j_call: TRBJ1-3
clone_size: few
cdr3_nt: TGTGCCAGCAGTTACTCTCAGGGGACGGCGGGAAACACCATATATTTT
cdr3_aa: CASSYSQGTAGNTIYF

d_call: -
v_call: TRBV4-3
j_call: TRBJ1-1
clone_size: -
cdr3_nt: TGCGCCAGCAGCCAAACGAGCGTTTCGAACACTGAAGCTTTCTTT
cdr3_aa: CASSQTSVSNTEAFF

d_call: TRBD2
v_call: TRBV4-3
j_call: TRBJ2-1
clone_size: -
cdr3_nt: TGCGCCAGCAGCCAAGCGGGGGGGCCCTACAATGAGCAGTTCTTC
cdr3_aa: CASSQAGGPYNEQFF

d_call: TRBD1
v_call: TRBV29-1
j_call: TRBJ2-7
clone_size: -
cdr3_nt: TGCAGCGCCGGGTCGGGACAGGGGTCCTACGAGCAGTACTTC
cdr3_aa: CSAGSGQGSYEQYF

d_call: -
v_call: TRBV5-3
j_call: TRBJ1-2
clone_size: -
cdr3_nt: TGTGCCAGAAGCGACGTTGGGGAGCTCTTATATATGTGGTATGGCTACACCTTC
cdr3_aa: CARSDVGELLYMWYGYTF

d_call: -
v_call: TRBV4-3
j_call: TRBJ1-4
clone_size: -
cdr3_nt: TGCGCCAGCAGCCAAGAGGTTGATCGAGCTACTAATGAAAAACTGTTTTTT
cdr3_aa: CASSQEVDRATNEKLFF

d_call: TRBD1
v_call: TRBV9
j_call: TRBJ1-2
clone_size: -
cdr3_nt: TGTGCCAGCAGCGTAGAACAGGGGGCTCGCTATGGCTACACCTTC
cdr3_aa: CASSVEQGARYGYTF

d_call: -
v_call: TRBV28
j_call: TRBJ2-7
clone_size: -
cdr3_nt: TGTGCCAGCAGCCAGGCGGGGGCGAGCTCCTACGAGCAGTACTTC
cdr3_aa: CASSQAGASSYEQYF

d_call: TRBD2
v_call: TRBV6-5
j_call: TRBJ2-7
clone_size: -
cdr3_nt: TGTGCCAGCAGTTACTCCTGGTCTAGCGGGAGCTACGAGCAGTACTTC
cdr3_aa: CASSYSWSSGSYEQYF

d_call: TRBD1
v_call: TRBV27
j_call: TRBJ2-7
clone_size: -
cdr3_nt: TGTGCCAGCAGTTTACAGGGGGCTTTTAACGAGCAGTACTTC
cdr3_aa: CASSLQGAFNEQYF

d_call: -
v_call: TRBV5-1
j_call: TRBJ2-7
clone_size: -
cdr3_nt: TGCGCCAGCAGCTTGACCGACAGGTTGCGCTACGAGCAGTACTTC
cdr3_aa: CASSLTDRLRYEQYF

d_call: -
v_call: TRBV7-2
j_call: TRBJ2-7
clone_size: once
cdr3_nt: TGTGCCAGCAGCCCCGGAGCGAGTACCTACGAGCAGTACTTC
cdr3_aa: CASSPGASTYEQYF

d_call: TRBD1
v_call: TRBV7-3
j_call: TRBJ1-5
clone_size: -
cdr3_nt: TGTGCCAGCAGCTTAGACAGGGGCCGCAATCAGCCCCAGCATTTT
cdr3_aa: CASSLDRGRNQPQHF

d_call: -
v_call: TRBV5-1
j_call: TRBJ1-5
clone_size: -
cdr3_nt: TGCGCCAGCAGCTTGGATCGACTAGTTATCTCGACACATCCGAGCAATCAGCCCCAGCATTTT
cdr3_aa: CASSLDRLVISTHPSNQPQHF

d_call: -
v_call: TRBV7-2
j_call: TRBJ2-2
clone_size: few
cdr3_nt: TGTGCCAGCAGCAGACGCGGCGTCACCGGGGAGCTGTTTTTT
cdr3_aa: CASSRRGVTGELFF

d_call: -
v_call: TRBV19
j_call: TRBJ1-5
clone_size: -
cdr3_nt: TGTGCCAGTAGTATAGGGGGCCAGCCCCAGAATTTT
cdr3_aa: CASSIGGQPQNF

d_call: TRBD1
v_call: TRBV6-5
j_call: TRBJ1-5
clone_size: -
cdr3_nt: TGTGCCAGCAGCCCCGACAGGGGCCTCAATCAGCCCCAGCATTTT
cdr3_aa: CASSPDRGLNQPQHF

d_call: -
v_call: TRBV9
j_call: TRBJ2-1
clone_size: -
cdr3_nt: TGTGCCAGCAGCCCTAGCCCTGGCTCGGCAGGTGAGCAGTTCTTC
cdr3_aa: CASSPSPGSAGEQFF

d_call: TRBD2
v_call: TRBV27
j_call: TRBJ2-7
clone_size: -
cdr3_nt: TGTGCCAGCAGTTTAGTTCAGGCTAGCGGACTCTACGAGCAGTACTTC
cdr3_aa: CASSLVQASGLYEQYF

d_call: TRBD1
v_call: TRBV5-4
j_call: TRBJ2-3
clone_size: -
cdr3_nt: TGTGCCAGCAGCCGGACAGGGCAGCCAGATACGCAGTATTTT
cdr3_aa: CASSRTGQPDTQYF

d_call: TRBD2
v_call: TRBV13
j_call: TRBJ2-7
clone_size: few
cdr3_nt: TGTGCCAGCAGCCTACTAGCGGGAGAGCATCACGAGCAGTACTTC
cdr3_aa: CASSLLAGEHHEQYF

d_call: TRBD2
v_call: TRBV14
j_call: TRBJ2-3
clone_size: -
cdr3_nt: TGTGCCAGCAGGCACAAAACTAGCGGGAGTCAAGATACGCAGTATTTT
cdr3_aa: CASRHKTSGSQDTQYF

d_call: -
v_call: TRBV28
j_call: TRBJ1-1
clone_size: few
cdr3_nt: TGTGCCAGCAGACCGCAGAGGATGAACACTGAAGCTTTCTTT
cdr3_aa: CASRPQRMNTEAFF

d_call: -
v_call: TRBV10-3
j_call: TRBJ2-2
clone_size: -
cdr3_nt: TGTGCCATCAGTGCGGCTAGCGACACCGGGGAGCTGTTTTTT
cdr3_aa: CAISAASDTGELFF

d_call: -
v_call: TRBV2
j_call: TRBJ1-1
clone_size: once
cdr3_nt: TGTGCCAGCATAGGGGTTCCTGAAGCTTTCTTT
cdr3_aa: CASIGVPEAFF

d_call: TRBD2
v_call: TRBV5-1
j_call: TRBJ2-2
clone_size: few
cdr3_nt: TGCGCCAGCAGCTTGCGACTAGCGGGGGGGCCTGCCGGGGAGCTGTTTTTT
cdr3_aa: CASSLRLAGGPAGELFF

d_call: TRBD2
v_call: TRBV19
j_call: TRBJ2-3
clone_size: -
cdr3_nt: TGTGCCAGTAAAAGGACTAGCGGTCATGGTGCAGATACGCAGTATTTT
cdr3_aa: CASKRTSGHGADTQYF

d_call: -
v_call: TRBV5-1
j_call: TRBJ1-1
clone_size: -
cdr3_nt: TGCGCCAGCAGGCTTGGAGGTTCGAACACTGAAGCTTTCTTT
cdr3_aa: CASRLGGSNTEAFF

d_call: TRBD2
v_call: TRBV4-2
j_call: TRBJ2-7
clone_size: few
cdr3_nt: TGTGCCAGCAGCCAAGAGTATACTAGCGGGTCGATCGAGCAGTACTTC
cdr3_aa: CASSQEYTSGSIEQYF

d_call: -
v_call: TRBV27
j_call: TRBJ2-1
clone_size: -
cdr3_nt: TGTGCCAGCAGTTTTGTTACGGGAGTCAGCTCCTACAATGAGCAGTTCTTC
cdr3_aa: CASSFVTGVSSYNEQFF

d_call: TRBD1
v_call: TRBV9
j_call: TRBJ1-4
clone_size: once
cdr3_nt: TGTGCCAGCAGCGTAGGGTCGGGACAGCGTAATGAAAAACTGTTTTTT
cdr3_aa: CASSVGSGQRNEKLFF

d_call: -
v_call: TRBV7-2
j_call: TRBJ1-1
clone_size: -
cdr3_nt: TGTGCCAGCAGCTTTCAGGGGTCGAACACTGAAGCTTTCTTT
cdr3_aa: CASSFQGSNTEAFF

d_call: TRBD1
v_call: TRBV13
j_call: TRBJ2-7
clone_size: -
cdr3_nt: TGTGCCAGCAGCTCAAGAGACAGGGTCTCCTACGAGCAGTACTTC
cdr3_aa: CASSSRDRVSYEQYF

d_call: -
v_call: TRBV28
j_call: TRBJ1-2
clone_size: -
cdr3_nt: TGTGCCAGCAGTTTGGCCAAGAACTATGGCTACACCTTC
cdr3_aa: CASSLAKNYGYTF

d_call: TRBD2
v_call: TRBV7-8
j_call: TRBJ2-7
clone_size: -
cdr3_nt: TGTGCCAGCAGCCAAACTAAGACTAGCCGAGCCTACGAGCAGTACTTC
cdr3_aa: CASSQTKTSRAYEQYF

d_call: -
v_call: TRBV7-3
j_call: TRBJ2-5
clone_size: -
cdr3_nt: TGTGCCAGCAGCTTACGTGGGGGGGCGCGGGAGACCCAGTACTTC
cdr3_aa: CASSLRGGARETQYF

d_call: TRBD1
v_call: TRBV28
j_call: TRBJ1-6
clone_size: -
cdr3_nt: TGTGCCAGCAGTCCTAGGACAGGGAGGCTCTATAATTCACCCCTCCACTTT
cdr3_aa: CASSPRTGRLYNSPLHF

d_call: TRBD1
v_call: TRBV9
j_call: TRBJ2-3
clone_size: -
cdr3_nt: TGTGCCAGCAGTGATAAAGGGACAGGGCTCACAGATACGCAGTATTTT
cdr3_aa: CASSDKGTGLTDTQYF

d_call: TRBD1
v_call: TRBV27
j_call: TRBJ1-5
clone_size: -
cdr3_nt: TGTGCCAGCAGTTCCTACAGGGGGCCGGTTCAGCCCCAGCATTTT
cdr3_aa: CASSSYRGPVQPQHF

d_call: -
v_call: TRBV7-2
j_call: TRBJ1-6
clone_size: -
cdr3_nt: TGTGCCAGCAGCTCCCCCCCGGGGAGTAATTCACCCCTCCACTTT
cdr3_aa: CASSSPPGSNSPLHF

d_call: -
v_call: TRBV9
j_call: TRBJ1-1
clone_size: -
cdr3_nt: TGTGCCAGCAGCGGGGTGGCGGGGGGCACTGAAGCTTTCTTT
cdr3_aa: CASSGVAGGTEAFF

d_call: -
v_call: TRBV30
j_call: TRBJ2-1
clone_size: -
cdr3_nt: TGTGCCTGGGGGGCAGGAACCTACAATGAGCAGTTCTTC
cdr3_aa: CAWGAGTYNEQFF

d_call: TRBD2
v_call: TRBV28
j_call: TRBJ2-6
clone_size: -
cdr3_nt: TGTGCCAGCAGTTTATTTACCGGCAGGGACTACTCTGGGGCCAACGTCCTGACTTTC
cdr3_aa: CASSLFTGRDYSGANVLTF

d_call: TRBD1
v_call: TRBV19
j_call: TRBJ2-2
clone_size: -
cdr3_nt: TGTGCCAGTAGTAGGAGACAGGGGGTCGGCACCGGGGAGCTGTTTTTT
cdr3_aa: CASSRRQGVGTGELFF

d_call: TRBD1
v_call: TRBV2
j_call: TRBJ2-7
clone_size: -
cdr3_nt: TGTGCCTCCCTAGACAGGGTTTGGTACGAGCAGTACTTC
cdr3_aa: CASLDRVWYEQYF

d_call: -
v_call: TRBV15
j_call: TRBJ1-1
clone_size: -
cdr3_nt: TGTGCCACCAGCAGAGACAGGGTTCTTTTGGTGGACACTGAAGCTTTCTTT
cdr3_aa: CATSRDRVLLVDTEAFF

d_call: TRBD1
v_call: TRBV7-2
j_call: TRBJ2-5
clone_size: -
cdr3_nt: TGTGCCAGCAGCTCATCTCGGGGACAGGGGGAGACCCAGTACTTC
cdr3_aa: CASSSSRGQGETQYF

d_call: TRBD1
v_call: TRBV5-6
j_call: TRBJ2-7
clone_size: -
cdr3_nt: TGTGCCAGCAGCCACTGGACAGGGAACTACGAGCAGTACTTC
cdr3_aa: CASSHWTGNYEQYF

d_call: TRBD2
v_call: TRBV7-2
j_call: TRBJ2-3
clone_size: -
cdr3_nt: TGTGCCAGCAGCTTAGATCCAGCGGGGGCTACGCAGTATTTT
cdr3_aa: CASSLDPAGATQYF

d_call: TRBD2
v_call: TRBV13
j_call: TRBJ2-1
clone_size: -
cdr3_nt: TGTGCCAGCAGCTTACAAAGAACTAGCGAACGAAATGAGCAGTTCTTC
cdr3_aa: CASSLQRTSERNEQFF